Below, 2 T cell receptor beta chains from the same sample are listed, as sequenced in a study of T cells after yellow fever vaccination. From the 5' RACE reads, TCRdb called clonotypes with MiXCR, one entry per CDR3 protein. The sample holds some 600,000 distinct CDR3 sequences, over 9% seen once. The specimen comprised PBMCs, sampled on the day of the yellow fever booster vaccination. These receptors were taken from a man in his thirties or forties who received the YFV17D yellow fever vaccine.

This clonotype came up a few times. The rearrangement links TRBV7-2 to TRBJ1-3; D uncertain. This CDR3 spans 15 amino acids. Per the germline V gene, CDR1 is SGHTA and CDR2 is FQGNSA. V lost 2 bases to trimming and J lost 6 bases, with 14 bases between them. The CDR3 region has the DNA TGTGCCAGCAGCTTACTATCGGGCCAAGAAAACACCATATATTTT. Its translation: CASSLLSGQENTIYF.

The chain carries TRBV5-1 and TRBJ2-5; D may be TRBD2 (6 bases). V dropped 1 base and J dropped 1 base, with 14 bases sitting between them. In germline, CDR1 is SGHRS, CDR2 YFSETQ. The CDR3 has 16 residues. The CDR3 reads CASSLFGGVIQETQYF. The DNA for the CDR3 is TGCGCCAGCAGCTTGTTTGGAGGGGTGATCCAAGAGACCCAGTACTTC.